This T cell receptor (beta chain) was recorded in a study of T cells in localized non-small cell lung cancer. Study results and limitations: A median of about 58 of the top 100 tumor clones appeared in adjacent lung, which was paired and uninvolved. Tumor trailed uninvolved adjacent lung in T cell clonality, which peaked there.

The CDR3 runs 11 residues. Trimming pared 5 bases from V and 7 bases from J, leaving 6 bases between. Germline assignment: CDR1 MDHEN and CDR2 SYDVKM. As for this clone: The antigen remains undetermined.

Profiling relied on immunoSEQ multiplex PCR, and the TCRdb table lists in-frame clones only, not all of them. The sample contains tens of thousands of clones, 85% to 90% of which appear only once. The starting material was peripheral blood, obtained before any cancer treatment. The V gene is TRBV28, the J gene TRBJ2-1; D is unresolved. This TCR was sampled from a man between 40 and 70 years old with stage I squamous cell lung carcinoma. The CDR3 here is CASSPRNEQFF. CDR3 nucleotides: TGTGCCAGCAGTCCGCGGAATGAGCAGTTCTTC. The whole variable domain, filled in from reference TRBV28 and TRBJ2-1, reads DVKVTQSSRYLVKRTGEKVFLECVQDMDHENMFWYRQDPGLGLRLIYFSYDVKMKEKGDIPEGYSVSREKKERFSLILESASTNQTSMYLCASSPRNEQFFGPGTRLTVL.